This passage covers 23 T cell receptor beta chains from one sample sequenced in a study of shared clonotypes between healthy human individuals. Sequencing used immunoSEQ multiplex PCR; TCRdb keeps in-frame clones, though not all of them. Among some 1.5 million clones listed, 95% to 99% were seen once. The sequencing input was naive CD4+ T cells sorted from blood. Subset given: CD45RA+ positively selected. The source is a man aged 25-45 years in good health.

Remarks on this clone: Other nucleotide sequences from this sample produce the same CDR3. J is TRBJ2-7 and V is TRBV5-1, with 12 positions matching TRBD2. Trimming removed 3 bases from V and 0 bases from J; junction bases left unmatched: 1. Germline loops: CDR1 SGHRS, CDR2 YFSETQ. CDR3 length: 15 amino acids. The CDR3 DNA reads as TGCGCCAGCAGCTCGACTAGCGGGAGCTCCTACGAGCAGTACTTC. Translated, it gives CASSSTSGSSYEQYF.

CDR3 loop: CATRAGSTDTQYF. CDR3 DNA: TGTGCCACACGAGCGGGTTCCACAGATACGCAGTATTTT. The V and J genes are TRBV10-3 and TRBJ2-3, with D perhaps TRBD2 (6 bases). Germline CDR1 ENHRY, CDR2 SYGVKD. Between the trimmed V and J ends, which lost 10 bases and 2 bases, there was a span of 13 bases. CDR3 length: 13 amino acids.

As regards this clone: This same CDR3 is encoded by further DNA sequences in the sample. The CDR3, as DNA: TGTGCCAGCAGACGAGATAACACTGAAGCTTTCTTT. This sequence encodes CASRRDNTEAFF. The chain has TRBV2 and TRBJ1-1; D is undetermined. CDR1 is SNHLY and CDR2 is FYNNEI in the germline V gene. The CDR3 is made up of 12 amino acids. Trimming stripped 6 bases from V and 2 bases from J, with 7 bases between.

The chain uses TRBV5-1 and TRBJ2-2; 7 nucleotides agree with TRBD2. Trimming took 1 base from V and 6 from J; bases not matched to a gene: 6. Germline loops: CDR1 SGHRS, CDR2 YFSETQ. The CDR3 is 15 amino acids. The CDR3 region has the DNA TGCGCCAGCAGCTTGAGACTGGGAGGGCCCGGGGAGCTGTTTTTT. It specifies CASSLRLGGPGELFF.

J is TRBJ1-1 and V is TRBV10-1, with D possibly being TRBD1 (6 bases). The CDR3 length is 13 residues. The V gene lost 3 bases and the J gene lost 1 base, with 6 bases spanning the gap. Germline assignment: CDR1 WNHNN and CDR2 SYGVQD (reference sequence). CDR3 DNA sequence: TGCGCCAGCAGTGAACAGGGGAACACTGAAGCTTTCTTT. Protein sequence: CASSEQGNTEAFF.

The rearrangement joins TRBV11-2 to TRBJ2-1; D not resolved. The CDR3 totals 16 residues. CDR1 SGHAT and CDR2 FQNNGV come from the germline V gene. With 5 bases removed from V and 0 bases from J, the gap between germline ends came to 14 bases. CDR3: CASSPVGPSSYNEQFF. CDR3 nucleotides: TGTGCCAGCAGCCCTGTCGGCCCCAGCTCCTACAATGAGCAGTTCTTC. Drawing the rest from reference TRBV11-2 and TRBJ2-1, the complete variable domain is EAGVAQSPRYKIIEKRQSVAFWCNPISGHATLYWYQQILGQGPKLLIQFQNNGVVDDSQLPKDRFSAERLKGVDSTLKIQPAKLEDSAVYLCASSPVGPSSYNEQFFGPGTRLTVL.

The V call is TRBV11-2, the J call TRBJ2-7; the match to TRBD1 covers 10 bases. Germline V CDR1 and CDR2: SGHAT, FQNNGV. After removal of 6 bases from V and 2 bases from J, the junction contained 7 bases not matched to a gene. The CDR3 sequence is 15 residues long. CDR3 in DNA: TGTGCCAGCAGAGTTCCGGGACAGGGGCCCTACGAGCAGTACTTC. Its protein product is CASRVPGQGPYEQYF.

The V and J genes are TRBV28 and TRBJ1-4; possibly TRBD1 for D (5 bases). The CDR3 loop spans 12 amino acids. With 11 bases removed from V and 6 bases from J, the gap between germline ends came to 13 bases. Germline CDR1 MDHEN, CDR2 SYDVKM. CDR3 loop: CAGGTDYEKLFF. The CDR3 DNA sequence: TGTGCCGGCGGGACGGACTATGAAAAACTGTTTTTT.

The V and J genes are TRBV28 and TRBJ2-1, with D uncertain. V lost 6 bases to trimming and J lost 5 bases, with 2 bases between them. The germline CDR1 and CDR2 sequences are MDHEN and SYDVKM. This CDR3 has 10 amino acids. The CDR3 region is CASRNNEQFF. CDR3 bases: TGTGCCAGCAGAAACAATGAGCAGTTCTTC.

V gene TRBV13 combines with J gene TRBJ2-1; the D is unclear. The CDR3 covers 12 residues. V shed 3 bases and J shed 15 bases, with 15 bases lying between them. Germline V gives CDR1 PRHDT, CDR2 FYEKMQ (reference sequence). CDR3 in DNA: TGTGCCAGCAGCTTGGGCAAGGGATCTCGGTTCTTC. It encodes CASSLGKGSRFF.

This chain links TRBV18 with TRBJ1-4, with a possible D match to TRBD1 (6 bases). Per germline, CDR1 KGHSH and CDR2 LQKENI. V shed 4 bases and J shed 8 bases, with 14 bases lying between them. The CDR3 spans 14 residues. CDR3 nucleotides: TGTGCCAGCTCACGCGCAGGGGTGGTGGAAAAACTGTTTTTT. It encodes CASSRAGVVEKLFF.

The rearrangement uses TRBV7-9 and TRBJ2-1, with 11 bases matching TRBD2. Germline CDR1 reads SEHNR; CDR2 reads FQNEAQ (reference sequence). The CDR3 spans 15 residues. J lost 6 bases, V lost 3 bases, and 4 bases had no gene match. The CDR3 spells CASSFPGLAVNEQFF. The CDR3 DNA reads TGTGCCAGCAGCTTCCCGGGACTAGCGGTCAATGAGCAGTTCTTC.

The CDR3 coding sequence is TGCAGTGCTACCTTCAATGAGCAGTTCTTC. Its protein is CSATFNEQFF. This rearrangement joins TRBV20-1 to TRBJ2-1; D gene uncertain. The CDR3 runs to 10 residues. CDR1 and CDR2 from the germline V gene are DFQATT and SNEGSKA (reference sequence). V lost 4 bases to trimming and J lost 6 bases, with 4 bases between them.

The rearrangement links TRBV15 to TRBJ2-7; 12 positions match TRBD2. V dropped 3 bases and J dropped 6; count of bases not matched to a gene: 6. Germline V gene lookup returns CDR1 LNHNV and CDR2 YYDKDF (reference sequence). The CDR3 totals 15 residues. The CDR3 loop is CATSRTSGRRREQYF. Written as DNA, the CDR3 is TGTGCCACCAGCAGGACTAGCGGGAGACGTCGCGAGCAGTACTTC.

With regard to this clone: Other DNA sequences within the sample encode an identical CDR3. The rearrangement links TRBV5-4 to TRBJ2-1, with 13 bases that match TRBD2. Germline trimming cut 3 bases from V and 8 bases from J; bases unmatched to any gene: 5. CDR3 length equals 15 residues. The germline CDR1 and CDR2 sequences are SGHNT and YYREEE (reference sequence). CDR3 residues: CASSSRTSGSDEQFF. Here the CDR3 DNA reads TGTGCCAGCAGCTCGAGGACTAGCGGGAGCGATGAGCAGTTCTTC.

The CDR3 protein is CASRQGGGNQPQHF. The CDR3 coding sequence is TGTGCCAGCAGGCAGGGGGGTGGCAATCAGCCCCAGCATTTT. The rearrangement uses TRBV28 and TRBJ1-5; 7 nucleotides line up with TRBD1. Germline trimming cut 6 bases from V and 2 bases from J; bases unmatched to any gene: 4. Germline V gene sequence: CDR1 MDHEN, CDR2 SYDVKM. CDR3 length: 14 residues.

This clone has just one count. V gene TRBV7-3 combines with J gene TRBJ2-2, with D uncertain. Trimming pared 0 bases from V and 7 bases from J, leaving 9 bases between. This CDR3 has 14 amino acids. The germline V gene has CDR1 SGHTA and CDR2 FQGTGA. The CDR3 here is CASSLTTAGGELFF. DNA for the CDR3: TGTGCCAGCAGCTTAACGACCGCTGGCGGGGAGCTGTTTTTT.

This sequence joins TRBV5-1 and TRBJ2-7; D might be TRBD1 (5 bases). This CDR3 is built from 14 residues. V shed 5 bases and J shed 3 bases, with 15 bases lying between them. CDR1 and CDR2 from the germline V gene are SGHRS and YFSETQ. The CDR3 DNA sequence: TGCGCCAGCAGACAACAGCCGACAGACTACGAGCAGTACTTC. It translates to CASRQQPTDYEQYF.

The J gene is TRBJ1-1, the V gene TRBV6-5; D unclear. The CDR3 consists of 14 residues. CDR1 is MNHEY and CDR2 is SVGAGI in the germline V gene. With 2 bases removed from V and 0 bases from J, the gap between germline ends came to 7 bases. CDR3 sequence (DNA): TGTGCCAGCAGTTACGGATCTCTGAACACTGAAGCTTTCTTT. It specifies CASSYGSLNTEAFF.

CDR3 DNA sequence: TGTGCCAGCAGGACCGTAGAAGGAAGCACAGATACGCAGTATTTT. Translated: CASRTVEGSTDTQYF. The rearrangement joins TRBV7-6 to TRBJ2-3, with D hard to call. The ends were cut back, 6 bases at V and 0 bases at J, with 13 bases in the middle. The CDR3 is 15 residues long. Per the germline V gene, CDR1 is SGHVS and CDR2 is FNYEAQ.

The chain is built from TRBV7-2 and TRBJ2-3; 14 bases match TRBD2. The CDR3 contains 18 residues. Per germline, CDR1 SGHTA and CDR2 FQGNSA. V lost 5 bases to trimming and J lost 2 bases; unmatched junction nucleotides: 9. The CDR3 is CASSPGLAGEGDTDTQYF. CDR3 DNA: TGTGCCAGCAGCCCGGGACTAGCGGGAGAGGGTGACACAGATACGCAGTATTTT.

This chain uses TRBV18 with TRBJ2-7; TRBD2 might be the D (6 bases). The CDR3 loop spans 12 amino acids. V was clipped by 3 bases and J by 6 bases, with 9 bases between them. Germline V CDR1 and CDR2: KGHSH, LQKENI. This chain's CDR3 is CASSPISGEQYF. In DNA form, the CDR3 reads TGTGCCAGCTCACCGATTAGCGGCGAGCAGTACTTC. The full variable domain, in which reference TRBV18 and TRBJ2-7 provide the parts outside the CDR3, is NAGVMQNPRHLVRRRGQEARLRCSPMKGHSHVYWYRQLPEEGLKFMVYLQKENIIDESGMPKERFSAEFPKEGPSILRIQQVVRGDSAAYFCASSPISGEQYFGPGTRLTVT.

The J gene is TRBJ1-4, the V gene TRBV10-1, with D maybe TRBD1 (5 bases). V was trimmed by 4 bases and J by 8 bases, leaving 8 bases between them. The CDR3 covers 12 residues. From germline, CDR1 is WNHNN and CDR2 SYGVQD (reference sequence). DNA of the CDR3: TGCGCCAGCAGTGCAGGGTCCGAAAAACTGTTTTTT. Encoded protein: CASSAGSEKLFF.